A single sample is the source of the 26 T cell receptor beta chains below, sequenced in a study of T cell responses to AZD1222 COVID-19 vaccine. Sequencing used immunoSEQ multiplex PCR; TCRdb keeps in-frame clones, though not all of them. The sample carries around 130,000 clones, approximately 93% recorded once. This specimen was peripheral blood, taken on day 0 of AZD1222 vaccination. The origin of the receptors is an adult in good health.

The rearrangement uses TRBV5-4 and TRBJ2-5; D is unresolved. The V end lost 0 bases, the J end lost 1 base, and 13 bases lay between the germline ends. Germline loops: CDR1 SGHNT, CDR2 YYREEE (reference sequence). The length of the CDR3 is 16 residues. The CDR3 loop is CASSLEGSGRQETQYF. The CDR3 coding sequence is TGTGCCAGCAGCTTGGAAGGGTCTGGGCGCCAAGAGACCCAGTACTTC.

This chain joins TRBV25-1 and TRBJ2-3; 8 nucleotides match TRBD1. The trim removed 4 bases at V and 9 bases at J, leaving 6 bases unmatched. The CDR3 length is 13 residues. CDR1 is MGHDK and CDR2 is SYGVNS in the germline V gene. Here the CDR3 DNA reads TGTGCCAGCAGTGTGGACAGGGCATCGACGCAGTATTTT. It codes for CASSVDRASTQYF.

CDR3: CASGVAGFYNEQFF. CDR3 nucleotide sequence: TGTGCCTCGGGGGTAGCGGGGTTCTACAATGAGCAGTTCTTC. The chain has TRBV28 and TRBJ2-1; 8 bases line up with TRBD2. This CDR3 is built from 14 residues. Per the germline V gene, CDR1 is MDHEN and CDR2 is SYDVKM. Losses at the gene ends were 11 bases for V and 3 bases for J; bases not matched to a gene: 9.

The chain couples TRBV28 to TRBJ1-6, with unresolved D. This CDR3 spans 16 amino acids. V lost 7 bases and J 0 bases, leaving 13 bases between the germline ends. Germline V gives CDR1 MDHEN, CDR2 SYDVKM. This chain's CDR3 is CASTLGSSSYNSPLHF. The CDR3 DNA follows: TGTGCCAGCACCTTGGGAAGCAGCTCCTATAATTCACCCCTCCACTTT.

The chain is built from TRBV6-5 and TRBJ1-2, with 9 bases fitting TRBD1. The CDR3 length is 14 residues. Trimming cost V 6 bases and J 2 bases; bases outside gene matches: 4. Germline V gene data show CDR1 as MNHEY and CDR2 as SVGAGI. This chain's CDR3 is CASRATGGNYGYTF. DNA of the CDR3: TGTGCCAGCAGAGCAACAGGGGGCAACTATGGCTACACCTTC.

This rearrangement joins TRBV5-1 to TRBJ1-5, with TRBD1 as a possible D gene (5 bases). Per germline, CDR1 SGHRS and CDR2 YFSETQ. The CDR3 extends over 14 amino acids. Between the trimmed V and J ends, which lost 5 bases and 9 bases, there was a span of 18 bases. This CDR3 is CASRLDAGKGPQHF. CDR3 DNA sequence: TGCGCCAGCAGACTGGACGCAGGGAAGGGGCCCCAGCATTTT.

The chain combines TRBV7-9 with TRBJ2-2; D unclear. Germline CDR1 SEHNR, CDR2 FQNEAQ (reference sequence). CDR3 length: 14 amino acids. V lost 1 base and J lost 0, with 3 bases in between. The chain's CDR3 is CASSLVPNTGELFF. In DNA, the CDR3 is TGTGCCAGCAGCTTAGTCCCGAACACCGGGGAGCTGTTTTTT.

This chain connects TRBV18 to TRBJ1-2, with D uncertain. The length of the CDR3 is 16 residues. Germline V CDR1 and CDR2: KGHSH, LQKENI. Trimming removed 6 bases from V and 3 bases from J, with 20 bases in between. Written as DNA, the CDR3 is TGTGCCAGCTCCCAGAACGGACCGACCTCTGACTATGGCTACACCTTC. It specifies CASSQNGPTSDYGYTF.

This clone was seen a single time. The chain employs TRBV5-1 and TRBJ2-1; 8 nucleotides agree with TRBD2. From germline, CDR1 is SGHRS and CDR2 YFSETQ. With V trimmed by 0 bases and J by 2 bases, 4 bases remained unmatched. The CDR3 length is 16 residues. The DNA of the CDR3 is TGCGCCAGCAGCTTGGATTCGGGGGGGCCCTACAATGAGCAGTTCTTC. Amino acids: CASSLDSGGPYNEQFF. Looking up the rest from reference TRBV5-1 and TRBJ2-1 gives the full variable domain: KAGVTQTPRYLIKTRGQQVTLSCSPISGHRSVSWYQQTPGQGLQFLFEYFSETQRNKGNFPGRFSGRQFSNSRSEMNVSTLELGDSALYLCASSLDSGGPYNEQFFGPGTRLTVL.

CDR3 coding DNA: TGCGCCAGCAGCTTGCCCCGTACAGGGGAGAACACTGAAGCTTTCTTT. Protein: CASSLPRTGENTEAFF. The chain carries TRBV5-1 and TRBJ1-1; the match to TRBD1 covers 7 bases. This CDR3 is built from 16 residues. Germline CDR1 and CDR2: SGHRS and YFSETQ. V dropped 1 base and J dropped 1; count of bases not matched to a gene: 7.

This clone occurred a few times. The chain has TRBV27 and TRBJ1-5, with D possibly matching TRBD1 (6 bases). The CDR3 has 13 amino acids. Germline loops: CDR1 MNHEY, CDR2 SMNVEV (reference sequence). Trimming removed 5 bases at V and 6 bases at J, with 11 bases between. CDR3 bases: TGTGCCAGCAGTCTCAGGGGAACTCAGCCCCAGCATTTT. This translates into CASSLRGTQPQHF.

This clone has only one observation. This chain joins TRBV5-3 and TRBJ1-1; D is possibly TRBD1 (6 bases). TRBV5-3 is sorted into the ORF group, with uncertain function. The CDR3 has 15 residues. Trimming stripped 8 bases from V and 1 base from J, with 18 bases between. CDR3 sequence (DNA): TGTGCCAGCCTTGGGCCCGGGGGGCCGAACACTGAAGCTTTCTTT. This gives the protein CASLGPGGPNTEAFF.

The V call is TRBV2, the J call TRBJ1-6, with unresolved D. The CDR3 runs 12 residues. Germline V CDR1 and CDR2: SNHLY, FYNNEI. V lost 2 bases and J lost 10, with 6 bases in between. As DNA, the CDR3 is TGTGCCAGCAGTGAAACGCCCTCACCCCTCCACTTT. This sequence encodes CASSETPSPLHF.

The rearrangement joins TRBV5-6 to TRBJ1-2; D is perhaps TRBD1 (6 bases). The CDR3 contains 17 residues. CDR1 is SGHDT, CDR2 YYEEEE, per germline. Trimming pared 4 bases from V and 4 bases from J, leaving 23 bases between. In DNA, the CDR3 is TGTGCCAGCAGCCCGTCCCTAGAGGACAGCCCGCTCTATGGCTACACCTTC. This codes for CASSPSLEDSPLYGYTF.

This chain links TRBV29-1 with TRBJ1-2, with a weak D call TRBD1 (5 bases). Germline CDR1 reads SQVTM; CDR2 reads ANQGSEA. V was cut by 1 base and J by 2 bases, with 8 bases left in between. The CDR3 is 13 residues long. The CDR3 is CSVEAGTNYGYTF. CDR3 in DNA: TGCAGCGTTGAAGCGGGGACCAACTATGGCTACACCTTC.

V gene TRBV14 combines with J gene TRBJ1-2, with TRBD1 as a possible D gene (5 bases). The CDR3 consists of 14 residues. The V gene's germline CDR1 is SGHDN and CDR2 FVKESK. V lost 0 bases and J 6 bases, leaving 11 bases between the germline ends. CDR3 DNA: TGTGCCAGCAGCCAAGAGGAAGGGACCCATGGCTACACCTTC. It yields the protein CASSQEEGTHGYTF.

This clone was seen only once. The chain carries TRBV2 and TRBJ2-7; weak D call: TRBD1 (6 bases). This CDR3 has 16 residues. CDR1 and CDR2 (germline): SNHLY, FYNNEI. Trimming took off 2 bases at V and 4 bases at J, with 18 bases between the two ends. The CDR3 region is CASSELLRTETYEQYF. In nucleotides, the CDR3 is TGTGCCAGCAGTGAACTGTTGAGGACAGAGACTTACGAGCAGTACTTC. The variable domain in full, completed from reference TRBV2 and TRBJ2-7, reads EPEVTQTPSHQVTQMGQEVILRCVPISNHLYFYWYRQILGQKVEFLVSFYNNEISEKSEIFDDQFSVERPDGSNFTLKIRSTKLEDSAMYFCASSELLRTETYEQYFGPGTRLTVT.

A single count supports this clone. This chain links TRBV9 with TRBJ2-1; tentative D call: TRBD1 (8 bases). The CDR3 runs to 14 residues. The germline gives CDR1 SGDLS, CDR2 YYNGEE. Trimming stripped 2 bases from V and 9 bases from J, with 15 bases between. This CDR3 reads CASSVGQASGEQFF. The CDR3 DNA reads as TGTGCCAGCAGCGTGGGACAGGCTAGCGGTGAGCAGTTCTTC.

The chain is built from TRBV27 and TRBJ2-5; the match to TRBD2 covers 8 bases. This CDR3 spans 14 amino acids. V shed 5 bases and J 1 base; nucleotides not matched to a gene: 3. Germline V gene sequence: CDR1 MNHEY, CDR2 SMNVEV (reference sequence). The CDR3 here is CASSRGGTQETQYF. Here the CDR3 DNA reads TGTGCCAGCAGTCGGGGGGGGACCCAAGAGACCCAGTACTTC.

This chain joins TRBV7-9 and TRBJ2-1; D is ambiguous. Germline CDR1 is SEHNR and CDR2 is FQNEAQ (reference sequence). Trimming cost V 5 bases and J 3 bases, with 8 bases left between them. This CDR3 contains 13 residues. The CDR3 is CASSVGYYNEQFF. Here the CDR3 DNA reads TGTGCCAGCAGCGTGGGGTACTACAATGAGCAGTTCTTC.

The chain carries TRBV12-3 or TRBV12-4 and TRBJ2-7; D gene uncertain. The CDR3 consists of 11 residues. Between the trimmed V and J ends, which lost 3 bases and 0 bases, there was a span of 0 bases. The CDR3 DNA follows: TGTGCCAGCAGTTTCTCCTACGAGCAGTACTTC. It is translated as CASSFSYEQYF.

The chain is built from TRBV2 and TRBJ2-4; TRBD2 might be the D (6 bases). Germline V gene data show CDR1 as SNHLY and CDR2 as FYNNEI. Trimming cost V 5 bases and J 8 bases, with 13 bases left between them. The CDR3 is 13 residues long. Written as DNA, the CDR3 is TGTGCCAGCAGTCTGGCCGGGAGAGACATTCAGTACTTC. Amino acid sequence: CASSLAGRDIQYF.

The V and J genes are TRBV15 and TRBJ2-7; D not certain. Germline V CDR1 and CDR2: LNHNV, YYDKDF (reference sequence). This CDR3 is built from 15 residues. V shed 3 bases and J shed 0 bases, with 12 bases lying between them. The CDR3 protein is CATSSWTVSSYEQYF. The DNA of the CDR3 is TGTGCCACCAGCAGTTGGACGGTAAGCTCCTACGAGCAGTACTTC.

V gene TRBV6-5 combines with J gene TRBJ1-2, with 7 bases identical to TRBD1. Trimming took 6 bases from V and 6 from J; bases not matched to a gene: 7. The CDR3 contains 13 residues. CDR1 MNHEY and CDR2 SVGAGI come from the germline V gene. CDR3 region: CASSPQGIDGYTF. The CDR3 coding sequence is TGTGCCAGCAGCCCACAGGGGATCGATGGCTACACCTTC.

This sequence joins TRBV6-5 and TRBJ1-2; TRBD1 is a possible D gene (6 bases). The CDR3 has 16 residues. CDR1 is MNHEY and CDR2 is SVGAGI in the germline V gene. Trimming removed 1 base at V and 4 bases at J, with 16 bases between. The chain's CDR3 is CASSYLQGGGLYGYTF. CDR3 DNA sequence: TGTGCCAGCAGTTACTTACAGGGAGGGGGACTCTATGGCTACACCTTC.

On this clone: One end of the junction does not line up with germline, which may come from a read error. The chain carries TRBV6-5 and TRBJ1-6, with D hard to call. CDR3 length: 15 amino acids. Germline V gene data show CDR1 as MNHEY and CDR2 as SVGAGI. The CDR3 DNA follows: TGTGCCAGCAATTACGGTCGGGCAGGCGGATCACCCCTCCACTTT. Its protein is CASNYGRAGGSPLHF.